The T cell receptor beta chain under discussion was sequenced for a study of blood T cell repertoires in COVID-19. Overall study: T cells, B-cell-depleted T cells, or PBMCs supplied cDNA or gDNA.

This CDR3 has 13 residues. Looked up from germline, CDR1 is SGHVS and CDR2 is FQNEAQ. The ends were cut back, 2 bases at V and 5 bases at J, with 9 bases in the middle. Authors' analysis steps: Amplifying reference gene primers gave estimates of nucleated cell counts. Method: immunoSEQ multiplex PCR; TCRdb's copy keeps in-frame clones and lacks some. V and J calls and clone size are as listed in that table; D and trimming were resolved from the DNA. This table has about 360,000 clones, over 65% appearing once. The receptor's source is a human donor with acute or convalescent COVID-19. The donor label of this sample is uncertain. Sequenced: peripheral blood. The chain recombines TRBV7-8 with TRBJ2-5; D is unclear. The CDR3 coding sequence is TGTGCCAGCAGCTTAATCGTCGGGGAGACCCAGTACTTC. Encoded protein: CASSLIVGETQYF.